This T cell receptor (beta chain) derives from a study of cytomegalovirus exposure and HLA in healthy donors. The CDR3 spans 16 residues. Germline values: CDR1 SEHNR, CDR2 FQNEAQ (reference sequence). The ends lost 5 bases at V and 5 bases at J; junction bases unmatched: 10. PCR involved 60 Vbeta and 13 Jbeta primers. Generated by immunoSEQ multiplex PCR, the TCRdb table keeps only in-frame clones and is missing some. The sample lists over 150,000 clones; approximately 79% were seen once. The chain employs TRBV7-9 and TRBJ1-4, with 8 bases matching TRBD1. The sequence derives from a girl aged 5 to 17 in good health and CMV-seropositive. Source material: PBMCs. Written as DNA, the CDR3 is TGTGCCAGCAGCCACGGGACAGGCCCGATGAATGAAAAACTGTTTTTT. This encodes CASSHGTGPMNEKLFF.